This is a list of T cell receptor beta chains from one sample in a study of beta chain features in type 1 diabetes. The repertoire was sequenced with immunoSEQ multiplex PCR; TCRdb's copy has only in-frame clones and lacks some. The table lists 350,000 to 450,000 clones, about 16% of them singletons. The specimen was naive CD4+ T cells from blood. These receptors originate from a woman younger than 35 in good health. Each CDR3 is given with its conserved first and last residue. Fields, in order: V gene, J gene, clone size, CDR3 length, D gene, CDR3 protein, CDR3 DNA. A D gene is named only where the DNA matches it firmly. The listing skips clone size in some rows; elsewhere it reads once, few, many or a size class.

TRBV4-2	TRBJ2-5	NA	13	NA	CASSPGDQETQYF	TGTGCCAGCAGCCCCGGGGACCAAGAGACCCAGTACTTC
TRBV30	TRBJ2-2	NA	15	TRBD2	CAWSVIAGATGELFF	TGTGCCTGGAGTGTAATAGCGGGGGCCACCGGGGAGCTGTTTTTT
TRBV7-8	TRBJ2-5	NA	14	TRBD2	CASSLGLATETQYF	TGTGCCAGCAGCTTAGGACTAGCTACAGAGACCCAGTACTTC
TRBV29-1	TRBJ2-7	NA	11	NA	CSVGLDYEQYF	TGCAGCGTGGGACTTGATTACGAGCAGTACTTC
TRBV7-9	TRBJ2-7	few	13	TRBD1	CASSTGQGDEQYF	TGTGCCAGCAGCACTGGACAGGGGGACGAGCAGTACTTC
TRBV4-2	TRBJ2-5	NA	17	NA	CASSQGGSASLQETQYF	TGTGCCAGCAGCCAAGGGGGTAGCGCGAGCCTACAAGAGACCCAGTACTTC
TRBV6-1	TRBJ2-3	NA	15	NA	CASWAGFDGTDTQYF	TGTGCCAGTTGGGCGGGGTTCGACGGCACAGATACGCAGTATTTT
TRBV5-4	TRBJ2-5	few	16	NA	CASSLGTYPIRETQYF	TGTGCCAGCAGCTTGGGGACTTACCCCATCCGCGAGACCCAGTACTTC
TRBV28	TRBJ2-1	few	17	NA	CASSFSPVAVRHNEQFF	TGTGCCAGCAGTTTCTCACCCGTGGCGGTTCGCCACAATGAGCAGTTCTTC
TRBV19	TRBJ2-7	NA	15	NA	CASSTTGKTRYEQYF	TGTGCCAGTAGTACTACAGGGAAAACTAGGTACGAGCAGTACTTC
TRBV4-2	TRBJ2-5	few	15	NA	CASSQGSGALETQYF	TGTGCCAGCAGCCAAGGATCAGGGGCGTTAGAGACCCAGTACTTC
TRBV18	TRBJ2-1	few	15	TRBD2	CASSPTSGSGNEQFF	TGTGCCAGCTCCCCTACTAGCGGGAGCGGGAATGAGCAGTTCTTC
TRBV19	TRBJ2-3	NA	12	TRBD2	CASVAGGDTQYF	TGTGCCAGCGTAGCGGGAGGAGATACGCAGTATTTT
TRBV30	TRBJ1-1	NA	12	TRBD1	CAWSPRTGSAFF	TGTGCCTGGAGTCCACGGACAGGGTCGGCTTTCTTT
TRBV7-3	TRBJ1-2	few	15	NA	CASSPGGHFGYGYTF	TGTGCCAGCAGCCCGGGGGGCCATTTTGGTTATGGCTACACCTTC
TRBV6-5	TRBJ2-5	few	12	TRBD1	CASSRQGKTQYF	TGTGCCAGCAGCCGACAGGGGAAGACCCAGTACTTC
TRBV6-5	TRBJ1-2	NA	15	TRBD1	CASSYGPGGDYGYTF	TGTGCCAGCAGTTACGGGCCAGGGGGCGACTATGGCTACACCTTC
TRBV25-1	TRBJ2-1	few	15	NA	CASSEWQGSYNEQFF	TGTGCCAGCAGTGAATGGCAGGGGTCCTACAATGAGCAGTTCTTC
TRBV5-1	TRBJ2-5	NA	14	NA	CASSLGLYQETQYF	TGCGCCAGCAGCTTGGGACTCTACCAAGAGACCCAGTACTTC
TRBV7-9	TRBJ2-2	few	18	TRBD2	CASSPHWTSGSRNGELFF	TGTGCCAGCAGCCCTCACTGGACTAGCGGGAGTAGGAACGGGGAGCTGTTTTTT
TRBV1	TRBJ2-3	NA	15	NA	CTSSPLAGGRDTQYF	TGCACCAGCAGCCCTTTAGCGGGAGGGCGGGATACGCAGTATTTT
TRBV7-2	TRBJ2-3	few	16	NA	CASSAGGLGGTDTQYF	TGTGCCAGCAGCGCTGGGGGGTTGGGGGGCACAGATACGCAGTATTTT
TRBV20-1	TRBJ1-5	NA	11	NA	CSARVGGLQHF	TGCAGTGCTAGAGTCGGGGGTCTCCAGCATTTT
TRBV27	TRBJ1-1	NA	14	NA	CASRTRVHTAEAFF	TGTGCCAGCAGAACCAGGGTGCATACCGCTGAAGCTTTCTTT
TRBV9	TRBJ1-1	NA	14	NA	CASSPRAGGTEAFF	TGTGCCAGCAGCCCCCGGGCCGGGGGCACTGAAGCTTTCTTT
TRBV19	TRBJ2-3	few	16	TRBD2	CASSVLAGGFTDTQYF	TGTGCCAGTAGTGTCCTAGCGGGAGGGTTCACAGATACGCAGTATTTT
TRBV7-9	TRBJ2-1	NA	14	TRBD1	CASSHDRGLDEQFF	TGTGCCAGCAGCCACGACAGGGGGCTGGATGAGCAGTTCTTC
TRBV28	TRBJ1-1	NA	13	TRBD1	CASSLDRDVFAFF	TGTGCCAGCAGTCTGGACAGGGACGTCTTCGCTTTCTTT
TRBV7-2	TRBJ2-7	few	13	NA	CASSFRVSGEQYF	TGTGCCAGCAGCTTCAGGGTTTCGGGCGAGCAGTACTTC
TRBV4-1	TRBJ1-3	few	15	NA	CASTPSEDSGNTIYF	TGCGCCAGCACCCCATCAGAGGACTCTGGAAACACCATATATTTT
TRBV7-9	TRBJ2-7	few	13	NA	CASSFGSPGEQYF	TGTGCCAGCAGCTTCGGGAGCCCGGGCGAGCAGTACTTC
TRBV7-9	TRBJ1-2	few	14	NA	CASSPGKANYGYTF	TGTGCCAGCAGCCCGGGGAAAGCTAACTATGGCTACACCTTC
TRBV20-1	TRBJ1-2	few	10	NA	CSAHSYGYTF	TGCAGTGCGCATAGCTATGGCTACACCTTC